The 27 T cell receptor beta chains below all came from one sample that was sequenced in a study of technical replicates of blood from a handful of donors. Some clones are missing from TCRdb's copy, which holds only in-frame ones; the method was immunoSEQ multiplex PCR. The sample holds roughly 90,000 clones, 96% seen once. The material sequenced was T cells isolated from PBMCs. Every receptor here comes from a human donor in good health.

The CDR3 coding sequence is TGTGCTAGTGGTTTCAATGGGACTACGAACACCGGGGAGCTGTTTTTT. It codes for CASGFNGTTNTGELFF. This chain links TRBV12-5 with TRBJ2-2, with 7 nucleotides matching TRBD2. The germline V gene has CDR1 LGHNT and CDR2 FRNRAP. This CDR3 region has 16 residues. V was clipped by 3 bases and J by 0 bases; unmatched bases: 4.

The V gene is TRBV11-2, the J gene TRBJ1-2, with D maybe TRBD1 (5 bases). The germline V and J ends were trimmed by 1 base and 4 bases, with 16 bases remaining between them. CDR1 SGHAT and CDR2 FQNNGV come from the germline V gene. The CDR3 runs 16 residues. CDR3 DNA sequence: TGTGCCAGCAGCTTAGGGGGACCGGGGGAGCTCTATGGCTACACCTTC. The encoded protein is CASSLGGPGELYGYTF.

The chain combines TRBV7-9 with TRBJ2-1, with D tentatively TRBD1 (6 bases). CDR3 size: 15 residues. The V end was cut by 1 base, the J end by 6 bases, with 13 bases between. In germline, CDR1 is SEHNR, CDR2 FQNEAQ (reference sequence). CDR3 amino acids: CASSLGLYRVNEQFF. The CDR3 region has the DNA TGTGCCAGCAGCTTAGGTTTGTACAGGGTCAATGAGCAGTTCTTC.

The chain uses TRBV6-6 and TRBJ1-2; no firm D call. The ends were cut back, 3 bases at V and 7 bases at J, with 12 bases in the middle. The CDR3 runs to 13 residues. The germline CDR1 and CDR2 sequences are MNHNY and SVGAGI (reference sequence). The chain's CDR3 is CASSYGRSGGYTF. Here the CDR3 DNA reads TGTGCCAGCAGTTATGGGCGTAGTGGTGGCTACACCTTC.

The V and J genes are TRBV6-1 and TRBJ1-1; D uncertain. This CDR3 contains 13 residues. Trimming removed 2 bases at V and 6 bases at J, with 10 bases between. Germline V gene sequence: CDR1 MNHNS, CDR2 SASEGT. The CDR3 nucleotides are TGTGCCAGCAGTGAATCGGGAAGGCCTGAAGCTTTCTTT. Translated: CASSESGRPEAFF.

In nucleotides, the CDR3 is TGTGCCAGCAGTTACCGACAGGGGGCGCGCGGGGAGACCCAGTACTTC. This sequence encodes CASSYRQGARGETQYF. The chain employs TRBV6-5 and TRBJ2-5; 10 positions agree with TRBD1. V lost 2 bases, J lost 5 bases, and 8 bases stayed unmatched. The CDR3 runs to 16 residues. Germline V lookup: CDR1 MNHEY, CDR2 SVGAGI.

The rearrangement uses TRBV19 and TRBJ1-3; D is perhaps TRBD1 (5 bases). The CDR3 is made up of 14 amino acids. Germline CDR1 LNHDA, CDR2 SQIVND (reference sequence). Trimming shortened V by 10 bases and J by 0 bases, and 13 bases separated the two germline ends. CDR3 nucleotides: TGTGCCACTAAGGGGACTATCTCTGGAAACACCATATATTTT. It translates to CATKGTISGNTIYF.

V gene TRBV28 combines with J gene TRBJ2-7, with 8 bases lining up with TRBD1. The length of the CDR3 is 15 residues. Germline trimming cut 3 bases from V and 4 bases from J; bases unmatched to any gene: 8. Germline V gene lookup returns CDR1 MDHEN and CDR2 SYDVKM. CDR3 nucleotides: TGTGCCAGCAGTTTTCCGGTCAGGGGGCTTTACGAGCAGTACTTC. It encodes CASSFPVRGLYEQYF.

The chain employs TRBV5-6 and TRBJ2-2; TRBD1 matches 8 bases. The V segment lost 5 bases and the J segment 6 bases; nucleotides outside the gene matches: 12. The CDR3 covers 16 residues. The germline gives CDR1 SGHDT, CDR2 YYEEEE. The CDR3 loop is CASRDRDRSFAGELFF. In DNA form, the CDR3 reads TGTGCCAGCAGGGATCGGGACAGGAGTTTTGCCGGGGAGCTGTTTTTT.

The rearrangement links TRBV5-1 to TRBJ2-7; TRBD1 is a possible D gene (6 bases). This CDR3 has 14 residues. V was clipped by 5 bases and J by 5 bases, with 17 bases between them. Germline V gene data show CDR1 as SGHRS and CDR2 as YFSETQ. The DNA for the CDR3 is TGCGCCAGCAGTTCCGGGACCGGGGACAACGAGCAGTACTTC. Protein product: CASSSGTGDNEQYF.

This chain uses TRBV19 with TRBJ1-1; D possibly corresponds to TRBD1 (6 bases). V was shortened by 5 bases and J by 10 bases, with 17 bases between the two germline ends. The CDR3 is 13 amino acids. Germline loops: CDR1 LNHDA, CDR2 SQIVND (reference sequence). The CDR3 sequence is CASSPPGEVGAFF. The CDR3 region has the DNA TGTGCCAGTAGTCCTCCAGGGGAAGTAGGAGCTTTCTTT.

The V gene is TRBV5-5, the J gene TRBJ1-1; 8 positions match TRBD1. CDR1 SGHKS and CDR2 YYEKEE come from the germline V gene (reference sequence). V lost 0 bases, J lost 4 bases, and 8 bases stayed unmatched. This CDR3 is 16 amino acids long. For the CDR3, the DNA is TGTGCCAGCAGCTTGGTAGGACAGGGCTTTTTCACTGAAGCTTTCTTT. Translated, it gives CASSLVGQGFFTEAFF.

The CDR3 DNA reads as TGTGCCAGCAGCGTACTAACAGGGAGCGGCGCTGGAAACACCATATATTTT. Protein product: CASSVLTGSGAGNTIYF. The V call is TRBV9, the J call TRBJ1-3; weak D call: TRBD1 (6 bases). Germline V gives CDR1 SGDLS, CDR2 YYNGEE. V was trimmed by 1 base and J by 2 bases, leaving 16 bases between them. The CDR3 has 17 amino acids.

This rearrangement joins TRBV11-2 to TRBJ1-5; TRBD1 might be the D (5 bases). Deletions cut 0 bases from V and 9 bases from J, with 12 bases between. The CDR3 runs to 14 residues. CDR1 and CDR2 from the germline V gene are SGHAT and FQNNGV. As DNA, the CDR3 is TGTGCCAGCAGCTTAGAGGGTGGGGGGGTGCCCCAGCATTTT. It encodes CASSLEGGGVPQHF.

The V call is TRBV19, the J call TRBJ1-1; 8 nucleotides match TRBD1. The CDR3 extends over 13 amino acids. Germline V gene lookup returns CDR1 LNHDA and CDR2 SQIVND (reference sequence). Trimming at V came to 3 bases and at J to 4 bases, leaving 1 base not matched to a gene. The CDR3 spells CASSITGGTEAFF. The CDR3, as DNA: TGTGCCAGTAGTATCACAGGGGGCACTGAAGCTTTCTTT. The full variable domain, rest sourced from reference TRBV19 and TRBJ1-1, is DGGITQSPKYLFRKEGQNVTLSCEQNLNHDAMYWYRQDPGQGLRLIYYSQIVNDFQKGDIAEGYSVSREKKESFPLTVTSAQKNPTAFYLCASSITGGTEAFFGQGTRLTVV.

The J gene is TRBJ2-1, the V gene TRBV5-1; 8 nucleotides match TRBD1. Per germline, CDR1 SGHRS and CDR2 YFSETQ. V was pared by 0 bases and J by 4 bases, with 3 bases of the junction left unmatched. The CDR3 totals 15 residues. Here the CDR3 reads CASSLVQGVYNEQFF. CDR3 DNA: TGCGCCAGCAGCTTGGTACAGGGGGTTTACAATGAGCAGTTCTTC.

This clone was found once. V usage is TRBV13 and J usage is TRBJ2-4, with D perhaps matching TRBD2 (5 bases). V was shortened by 5 bases and J by 1 base, with 12 bases between the two germline ends. CDR1 is PRHDT and CDR2 is FYEKMQ in the germline V gene (reference sequence). This CDR3 has 15 amino acids. As DNA, the CDR3 is TGTGCCAGCAGCCCCGGTCGAGGGGCCAAAAACATTCAGTACTTC. Its protein is CASSPGRGAKNIQYF.

This chain joins TRBV7-3 and TRBJ1-2; tentatively, D is TRBD1 (5 bases). The CDR3 is made up of 14 amino acids. The V end lost 2 bases, the J end lost 6 bases, and 13 bases lay between the germline ends. CDR1 is SGHTA, CDR2 FQGTGA, per germline. The CDR3 sequence: CASSLAAGTDGYTF. The CDR3 DNA reads as TGTGCCAGCAGCTTAGCAGCGGGGACGGATGGCTACACCTTC. Full variable domain (outside the CDR3, taken from reference TRBV7-3 and TRBJ1-2): GAGVSQTPSNKVTEKGKYVELRCDPISGHTALYWYRQSLGQGPEFLIYFQGTGAADDSGLPNDRFFAVRPEGSVSTLKIQRTERGDSAVYLCASSLAAGTDGYTFGSGTRLTVV.

The V call is TRBV30, the J call TRBJ1-4, with 9 positions matching TRBD1. CDR1 and CDR2 (germline): GTSNPN, SVGIG (reference sequence). Trimming removed 8 bases from V and 10 bases from J; junction bases left unmatched: 11. This CDR3 contains 13 residues. This CDR3 is CAVAGQGYGKLFF. CDR3 DNA: TGTGCCGTGGCGGGACAGGGTTATGGAAAACTGTTTTTT.

The V gene is TRBV20-1, the J gene TRBJ1-2, with D unclear. Germline assignment: CDR1 DFQATT and CDR2 SNEGSKA (reference sequence). There are 8 residues in the CDR3. V was trimmed by 6 bases and J by 10 bases, leaving 6 bases between them. The DNA for the CDR3 is TGCAGTGCAGCTGCCTACACCTTC. Its protein product is CSAAAYTF.

This sequence joins TRBV6-5 and TRBJ2-7; D unresolved. The germline CDR1 and CDR2 sequences are MNHEY and SVGAGI. This CDR3 is 11 amino acids long. V lost 0 bases and J lost 6, with 3 bases in between. The CDR3 sequence: CASSYSAEQYF. The CDR3 DNA reads TGTGCCAGCAGTTACTCGGCCGAGCAGTACTTC.

Worth noting for this clone: The identical CDR3 is also encoded by other nucleotide sequences in the sample. The chain combines TRBV7-9 with TRBJ1-1; D is perhaps TRBD1 (5 bases). Germline CDR1 SEHNR, CDR2 FQNEAQ (reference sequence). Deletions cut 1 base from V and 4 bases from J, with 7 bases between. The CDR3 spans 13 residues. The CDR3 DNA is TGTGCCAGCAGCTTAGGGGGGGGCACTGAAGCTTTCTTT. Its translation is CASSLGGGTEAFF.

The chain links TRBV11-3 to TRBJ2-7; the match to TRBD2 covers 13 bases. The length of the CDR3 is 15 residues. CDR1 and CDR2 (germline): SGHNT, YENEEA. Unmatched junction bases numbered 8, after V lost 5 bases and J lost 7 bases. In DNA form, the CDR3 reads TGTGCCAGCAGCGAGAGACTAGCGGGAGGAGAAGAGCAGTACTTC. Translating it yields CASSERLAGGEEQYF.

The chain has TRBV5-1 and TRBJ2-1, with 10 bases matching TRBD2. The germline V gene has CDR1 SGHRS and CDR2 YFSETQ. V dropped 4 bases and J dropped 7; count of bases not matched to a gene: 8. The CDR3 runs to 15 residues. CDR3 in DNA: TGCGCCAGCAGCCCCTCTAGCGGGAGTAAGAATGAGCAGTTCTTC. Its translation is CASSPSSGSKNEQFF.

The genes are TRBV5-4 and TRBJ1-2, with D uncertain. V shed 5 bases and J shed 8 bases, with 19 bases lying between them. The CDR3 has 14 amino acids. Germline CDR1 is SGHNT and CDR2 is YYREEE (reference sequence). CDR3 in amino acids: CASRAGGLAEGYTF. CDR3 sequence (DNA): TGTGCCAGCAGAGCTGGCGGGTTGGCGGAGGGCTACACCTTC. Full variable domain (rest looked up from reference TRBV5-4 and TRBJ1-2): ETGVTQSPTHLIKTRGQQVTLRCSSQSGHNTVSWYQQALGQGPQFIFQYYREEENGRGNFPPRFSGLQFPNYSSELNVNALELDDSALYLCASRAGGLAEGYTFGSGTRLTVV.

The chain joins TRBV19 to TRBJ2-7, with 9 positions matching TRBD1. V shed 7 bases, J shed 4 bases, and the junction held 8 bases outside the gene matches. CDR1 LNHDA and CDR2 SQIVND come from the germline V gene (reference sequence). The CDR3 loop spans 14 amino acids. CDR3: CASNPGQGMYEQYF. The CDR3 bases are TGTGCCAGTAATCCGGGACAGGGCATGTACGAGCAGTACTTC.

The chain couples TRBV14 to TRBJ1-2, with TRBD1 as a possible D gene (5 bases). Germline CDR1 and CDR2: SGHDN and FVKESK. The CDR3 loop spans 13 amino acids. V shed 3 bases and J shed 7 bases, with 12 bases lying between them. The chain's CDR3 is CASSHGPRVGYTF. The DNA for the CDR3 is TGTGCCAGCAGCCACGGCCCCAGGGTTGGCTACACCTTC.